The rows below give T cell receptor beta chains drawn from one sample of a study of Graves' ophthalmopathy and Graves' hyperthyroidism. One entry per CDR3 protein, called by TCRdb with MiXCR from the multiplex PCR reads. Found here are around 600,000 distinct CDR3 sequences, roughly 39% of them singletons; the top ten hold more than 2.5%. Sequences were obtained from peripheral blood. The receptors were sampled from an adult man with Graves' ophthalmopathy. The CDR3 runs from the conserved cysteine through the conserved F or W. The D gene is left open where the match is weak.

v_call	j_call	d_call	cdr3_aa
TRBV5-1	TRBJ2-7	TRBD1	CAGSLLGQGYEQYF
TRBV7-9	TRBJ1-1	-	CAWSDPNTEAFF
TRBV2	TRBJ2-7	-	CASSEAQSITPYEQYF
TRBV13	TRBJ2-7	-	CASSLGGGPYEQYF
TRBV29-1	TRBJ1-4	TRBD1	CSVGQGSEKLFF
TRBV19	TRBJ2-6	TRBD1	CASSTDRDFSGANVLTF
TRBV6-6	TRBJ2-2	-	CASRGLPNTGELFF
TRBV15	TRBJ1-4	TRBD1	CATSRVGQGGEKLFF
TRBV10-3	TRBJ1-4	-	CASSTTSPNEKLFF
TRBV7-9	TRBJ1-1	-	CASSAVGGGTGSFF
TRBV7-3	TRBJ1-5	-	CASSSNQETQHF
TRBV12-3/TRBV12-4	TRBJ2-2	-	CASNTFANTGELFF
TRBV12-5	TRBJ1-4	-	CAISEMNSGGKLFF
TRBV10-3	TRBJ1-2	-	CAISEEKVSGYTF
TRBV20-1	TRBJ1-2	TRBD1	CSAPKPGQGVDGYTF
TRBV12-3/TRBV12-4	TRBJ2-2	TRBD1	CASSGGQGAAGELFF
TRBV25-1	TRBJ1-6	-	CASSDGLGRSSALHF
TRBV7-9	TRBJ2-5	-	CASSLALGGKETQYF
TRBV20-1	TRBJ1-2	-	CSADGYTF
TRBV19	TRBJ2-5	TRBD2	CASNLRRGETQYF
TRBV12-5	TRBJ1-4	-	CASGLVTGSSNEKLFF
TRBV4-3	TRBJ1-3	TRBD1	CASSQGYRGSGGNTIYF
TRBV2	TRBJ2-5	TRBD1	CASVTTGSQETQYF
TRBV12-3/TRBV12-4	TRBJ2-7	-	CASSPGIRYEQYF
TRBV6-6	TRBJ1-6	-	CASSYSYRAVNSPLHF